This T cell receptor beta chain was obtained from a study of early T cells in non-severe SARS-CoV-2 infection. The table lists this clonotype with a few counts. The library protocol tagged individual cDNA molecules with unique molecular identifiers. Using its own MiXCR run on the 5' RACE reads, TCRdb lists one record per CDR3 protein. The sample records 81,000 or so distinct CDR3 sequences, less than 15% being singletons. There are 12 residues in the CDR3. V shed 2 bases and J shed 4 bases, with 5 bases lying between them. Germline loops: CDR1 MNHNS, CDR2 SASEGT. The chain joins TRBV6-1 to TRBJ2-5, with D unresolved. The sequenced sample was whole blood. The clonotype was recovered from an adult who was a healthcare worker with PCR-confirmed SARS-CoV-2 infection or an uninfected control (not recorded which). The CDR3 nucleotides are TGTGCCAGCAGTGAACTAGTAGAGACCCAGTACTTC. Protein sequence: CASSELVETQYF.